The 30 T cell receptor beta chains below all came from one sample that was sequenced in a study of beta chain features in type 1 diabetes. Of the isolated RNA, all was reverse transcribed, and so the sequenced material was expressed TCRB transcripts. Measured with immunoSEQ multiplex PCR; TCRdb has only the in-frame clones, and not every one. The sample records more than 150,000 clones, about 10% being singletons. Study-wide results and limits: All four CD4+ subsets from Type 1 diabetes patients carried moderately but significantly shorter TCRB CDR3s.

For these receptors, no antigen is known. Sequenced sample: central memory CD4+ T cells from blood. Source of these receptors: a woman aged 25 to 39 with type 1 diabetes.

This clone was seen only a few times. The J gene is TRBJ2-1, the V gene TRBV10-2; TRBD1 is a possible D gene (5 bases). The V gene's germline CDR1 is WSHSY and CDR2 SAAADI. This CDR3 has 13 residues. V lost 4 bases and J lost 5, with 9 bases in between. This CDR3 is CASSAPGNNEQFF. The CDR3 DNA reads as TGCGCCAGCAGTGCCCCAGGGAACAATGAGCAGTTCTTC.

A few counts support this clone. One end of the junction is discordant with germline, which a read error may explain. The chain is built from TRBV7-7 and TRBJ2-3; 8 nucleotides match TRBD2. Germline CDR1 reads SSHAT; CDR2 reads FNYEAQ (reference sequence). This CDR3 is built from 14 residues. In DNA, the CDR3 is TGTGCTAGCAGCACCAGCGGGAGTATGGATACGCAGTATTTT. This gives the protein CASSTSGSMDTQYF. Full variable domain (outside the CDR3, taken from reference TRBV7-7 and TRBJ2-3): GAGVSQSPRYKVTKRGQDVTLRCDPISSHATLYWYQQALGQGPEFLTYFNYEAQPDKSGLPSDRFSAERPEGSISTLTIQRTEQRDSAMYRCASSTSGSMDTQYFGPGTRLTVL.

The chain employs TRBV18 and TRBJ2-1, with 7 positions matching TRBD2. The ends lost 3 bases at V and 3 bases at J; junction bases unmatched: 14. Germline CDR1 is KGHSH and CDR2 is LQKENI. The CDR3 is made up of 18 amino acids. The CDR3 coding sequence is TGTGCCAGCTCACCCGGTCTGTCGTATTTAGCGGGCTACAATGAGCAGTTCTTC. It translates to CASSPGLSYLAGYNEQFF.

This clone was seen a handful of times. V is TRBV15 and J is TRBJ1-2; D remains ambiguous. The CDR3 length is 14 residues. The V end was cut by 1 base, the J end by 3 bases, with 9 bases between. Per germline, CDR1 LNHNV and CDR2 YYDKDF (reference sequence). The chain's CDR3 is CATSRAAGYYGYTF. In DNA, the CDR3 is TGTGCCACCAGCAGAGCCGCGGGGTACTATGGCTACACCTTC.

The chain links TRBV5-4 to TRBJ2-1; unclear D gene. Deletions cut 1 base from V and 11 bases from J, with 10 bases between. Germline lookup yields CDR1 SGHNT and CDR2 YYREEE (reference sequence). The CDR3 is made up of 12 amino acids. CDR3 sequence (DNA): TGTGCCAGCAGCTTGAGGCTAGAACAGCAGTTCTTC. Translated, it gives CASSLRLEQQFF.

This clone was seen a handful of times. V gene TRBV7-9 combines with J gene TRBJ2-1; 13 nucleotides match TRBD2. Germline lookup yields CDR1 SEHNR and CDR2 FQNEAQ (reference sequence). The length of the CDR3 is 15 residues. V was pared by 3 bases and J by 6 bases, with 2 bases of the junction left unmatched. The DNA for the CDR3 is TGTGCCAGCAGCTTCACTAGCGGGAGGGCCAATGAGCAGTTCTTC. Translation: CASSFTSGRANEQFF.

This clone was counted only a few times. This chain joins TRBV6-6 and TRBJ2-7, with 8 positions matching TRBD1. In germline, CDR1 is MNHNY, CDR2 SVGAGI (reference sequence). The junction had 7 bases not matched to a gene; V was cut back by 6 bases and J by 3 bases. The CDR3 is 14 residues long. CDR3 in amino acids: CASSVDRGLYEQYF. The CDR3 DNA is TGTGCCAGCAGCGTCGACAGGGGCCTCTACGAGCAGTACTTC.

This clone was seen more than once but under ten times. The CDR3 sequence is CASSQGQYGNQPQHF. The CDR3 DNA follows: TGTGCCAGCAGCCAGGGACAGTACGGCAATCAGCCCCAGCATTTT. The chain combines TRBV4-2 with TRBJ1-5; 7 bases line up with TRBD1. The CDR3 is made up of 15 amino acids. CDR1 is LGHNA, CDR2 YNFKEQ, per germline. With V trimmed by 3 bases and J by 2 bases, 4 bases remained unmatched.

The chain carries TRBV19 and TRBJ2-3; 7 nucleotides match TRBD2. Trimming at V came to 1 base and at J to 6 bases, leaving 4 bases not matched to a gene. This CDR3 has 14 residues. Looked up from germline, CDR1 is LNHDA and CDR2 is SQIVND (reference sequence). The DNA of the CDR3 is TGTGCCAGTAGTATAGCGGGAGGAGCTGATACGCAGTATTTT. The encoded protein is CASSIAGGADTQYF.

The rearrangement joins TRBV5-1 to TRBJ2-7; 14 nucleotides match TRBD2. The trim removed 0 bases at V and 3 bases at J, leaving 2 bases unmatched. This CDR3 has 16 residues. Germline V gene data show CDR1 as SGHRS and CDR2 as YFSETQ. This CDR3 is CASSLVGTSGSYEQYF. CDR3 nucleotides: TGCGCCAGCAGCTTGGTCGGGACTAGCGGGAGCTACGAGCAGTACTTC. Drawing the rest from reference TRBV5-1 and TRBJ2-7, the complete variable domain is KAGVTQTPRYLIKTRGQQVTLSCSPISGHRSVSWYQQTPGQGLQFLFEYFSETQRNKGNFPGRFSGRQFSNSRSEMNVSTLELGDSALYLCASSLVGTSGSYEQYFGPGTRLTVT.

The chain uses TRBV18 and TRBJ1-4; no clear D. From germline, CDR1 is KGHSH and CDR2 LQKENI. The CDR3 covers 14 residues. V lost 3 bases and J lost 3, with 8 bases in between. The CDR3 sequence is CASSPETANEKLFF. CDR3 nucleotides: TGTGCCAGCTCACCTGAAACGGCTAATGAAAAACTGTTTTTT.

This clone came up a few times. The V and J genes are TRBV11-3 and TRBJ2-3; no definite D call. Trimming left V 6 bases short and J 3 bases short, with 10 bases between. The CDR3 runs to 13 residues. Per the germline V gene, CDR1 is SGHNT and CDR2 is YENEEA. The DNA of the CDR3 is TGTGCCAGCAGAGCTTCCCTAACAGATACGCAGTATTTT. Protein: CASRASLTDTQYF.

This clone was seen a handful of times. This chain uses TRBV7-2 with TRBJ1-5, with 12 bases lining up with TRBD1. The V segment lost 5 bases and the J segment 0 bases; nucleotides outside the gene matches: 11. The CDR3 sequence is 19 residues long. In germline, CDR1 is SGHTA, CDR2 FQGNSA. CDR3 amino acids: CASSQRGGQGASSNQPQHF. As DNA, the CDR3 is TGTGCCAGCAGCCAACGTGGGGGACAGGGGGCCTCTAGCAATCAGCCCCAGCATTTT.

This chain joins TRBV5-5 and TRBJ2-5; 10 bases are a match to TRBD1. The CDR3 consists of 15 residues. J lost 5 bases, V lost 4 bases, and 8 bases had no gene match. Germline V lookup: CDR1 SGHKS, CDR2 YYEKEE (reference sequence). The DNA for the CDR3 is TGTGCCAGCAGCCAGGGACAGGGGACAATCGAGACCCAGTACTTC. Translated, it gives CASSQGQGTIETQYF.

There are a few counts of this clone. This rearrangement joins TRBV7-9 to TRBJ2-1; D call uncertain. This CDR3 is built from 13 residues. The germline V gene has CDR1 SEHNR and CDR2 FQNEAQ (reference sequence). Trimming pared 1 base from V and 7 bases from J, leaving 8 bases between. CDR3 sequence reads: CASSLGARNEQFF. The CDR3 coding sequence is TGTGCCAGCAGCTTAGGGGCACGTAATGAGCAGTTCTTC.

The table lists this clone with many counts. The chain links TRBV11-2 to TRBJ2-7; TRBD1 matches 9 bases. The length of the CDR3 is 15 residues. Unmatched junction bases numbered 8, after V lost 5 bases and J lost 3 bases. CDR1 is SGHAT, CDR2 FQNNGV, per germline. Written as DNA, the CDR3 is TGTGCCAGCAGCGCGGACAGGGGTAGTTTCTACGAGCAGTACTTC. This translates into CASSADRGSFYEQYF. Full variable domain (outside the CDR3, taken from reference TRBV11-2 and TRBJ2-7): EAGVAQSPRYKIIEKRQSVAFWCNPISGHATLYWYQQILGQGPKLLIQFQNNGVVDDSQLPKDRFSAERLKGVDSTLKIQPAKLEDSAVYLCASSADRGSFYEQYFGPGTRLTVT.

This chain uses TRBV5-6 with TRBJ1-2; 7 bases line up with TRBD1. Looked up from germline, CDR1 is SGHDT and CDR2 is YYEEEE. Trimming removed 6 bases from V and 14 bases from J; junction bases left unmatched: 10. The CDR3 is made up of 11 amino acids. Written as DNA, the CDR3 is TGTGCCAGCACCCGACAGGGAAACATTACCTTC. Translated, it gives CASTRQGNITF.

This clone was picked up a small number of times. The CDR3 loop reads CASREWVAGGYNEQFF. In DNA, the CDR3 is TGTGCCAGCAGGGAATGGGTAGCGGGAGGGTACAATGAGCAGTTCTTC. V is TRBV7-2 and J is TRBJ2-1; 11 nucleotides match TRBD2. Germline lookup yields CDR1 SGHTA and CDR2 FQGNSA. The CDR3 totals 16 residues. The ends lost 6 bases at V and 4 bases at J; junction bases unmatched: 8.

This clone was counted a few times. At one boundary the junction diverges from the germline segment, which might be a read error. The gene calls are TRBV30 and TRBJ1-1; D possibly corresponds to TRBD1 (5 bases). Per germline, CDR1 GTSNPN and CDR2 SVGIG (reference sequence). This CDR3 comprises 12 residues. The CDR3 sequence: CAWIRPLRGGVF. CDR3 coding DNA: TGTGCCTGGATCCGACCTCTTAGGGGTGGTGTCTTT.

CDR3 coding DNA: TGTGCCAGCAGCCGGAGCGGTATAGGGAACTACGAGCAGTACTTC. Residues: CASSRSGIGNYEQYF. This chain connects TRBV5-4 to TRBJ2-7; tentative D call: TRBD2 (5 bases). The germline gives CDR1 SGHNT, CDR2 YYREEE (reference sequence). The CDR3 sequence is 15 residues long. The V and J ends lost 4 bases and 3 bases respectively, with 17 bases between them.

The chain uses TRBV15 and TRBJ1-4; D is perhaps TRBD1 (6 bases). The V end lost 3 bases, the J end lost 8 bases, and 10 bases lay between the germline ends. This CDR3 region has 13 residues. In germline, CDR1 is LNHNV, CDR2 YYDKDF (reference sequence). The CDR3 DNA sequence: TGTGCCACCAGCAGGACAGGCGGGGAAAAACTGTTTTTT. Translating it yields CATSRTGGEKLFF. The full variable domain, in which reference TRBV15 and TRBJ1-4 provide the parts outside the CDR3, is DAMVIQNPRYQVTQFGKPVTLSCSQTLNHNVMYWYQQKSSQAPKLLFHYYDKDFNNEADTPDNFQSRRPNTSFCFLDIRSPGLGDTAMYLCATSRTGGEKLFFGSGTQLSVL.

At least ten counts were recorded for this clone. The genes are TRBV2 and TRBJ2-5, with D perhaps TRBD2 (5 bases). Germline V lookup: CDR1 SNHLY, CDR2 FYNNEI. V was cut by 7 bases and J by 2 bases, with 14 bases left in between. The CDR3 has 14 amino acids. CDR3 sequence: CASNQYGGQETQYF. Here the CDR3 DNA reads TGTGCCAGCAATCAATACGGAGGTCAAGAGACCCAGTACTTC.

The gene calls are TRBV6-1 and TRBJ2-1; 9 bases agree with TRBD1. The CDR3 spans 15 residues. Trimming removed 6 bases from V and 5 bases from J; junction bases left unmatched: 8. Germline V CDR1 and CDR2: MNHNS, SASEGT. In DNA form, the CDR3 reads TGTGCCAGCAGCCCGGGACAGGGATCCGACAATGAGCAGTTCTTC. Translation gives CASSPGQGSDNEQFF.

V is TRBV11-2 and J is TRBJ1-2, with D perhaps TRBD1 (5 bases). The V gene lost 5 bases and the J gene lost 7 bases, with 11 bases spanning the gap. CDR1 is SGHAT and CDR2 is FQNNGV in the germline V gene. The CDR3 consists of 12 residues. The CDR3 here is CASSPRVAGYTF. As DNA, the CDR3 is TGTGCCAGCAGCCCCAGGGTTGCTGGCTACACCTTC.

This clone was seen a few times. V and J are TRBV7-3 and TRBJ2-2; maybe TRBD1 (5 bases). Per germline, CDR1 SGHTA and CDR2 FQGTGA. The V end lost 4 bases, the J end lost 5 bases, and 8 bases lay between the germline ends. This CDR3 region has 13 residues. The CDR3 nucleotides are TGTGCCAGCAGCTCTAGGACAACCGGGGAGCTGTTTTTT. Translation: CASSSRTTGELFF.

This clone showed up just a few times. This chain links TRBV25-1 with TRBJ1-2, with 10 bases matching TRBD1. V trimming: 3 bases; J trimming: 3 bases; junction bases outside the gene matches: 7. Germline loops: CDR1 MGHDK, CDR2 SYGVNS. The CDR3 totals 16 residues. As DNA, the CDR3 is TGTGCCAGCAGTGATTCCGGGACAGGGGAGGACTATGGCTACACCTTC. Translating gives CASSDSGTGEDYGYTF.

V is TRBV11-1 and J is TRBJ2-5, with 7 bases aligning to TRBD1. V lost 5 bases, J lost 4 bases, and 4 bases stayed unmatched. The germline CDR1 and CDR2 sequences are SGHAT and FQDESV (reference sequence). This CDR3 has 13 residues. CDR3 loop: CASSTYRGETQYF. In DNA form, the CDR3 reads TGTGCCAGCAGCACCTACAGGGGAGAGACCCAGTACTTC.

This clone was seen only a few times. This rearrangement joins TRBV5-1 to TRBJ2-6, with TRBD1 matching over 7 bases. Germline V gene sequence: CDR1 SGHRS, CDR2 YFSETQ. The CDR3 is 15 residues long. V shed 4 bases, J shed 2 bases, and the junction held 3 bases outside the gene matches. The CDR3 DNA reads TGCGCCAGCAGCCTAACAGGGGCTGGGGCCAACGTCCTGACTTTC. Translating it yields CASSLTGAGANVLTF.

This clone was picked up a small number of times. The chain couples TRBV6-5 to TRBJ2-7; D unresolved. The CDR3 contains 14 residues. The germline V gene has CDR1 MNHEY and CDR2 SVGAGI. Trimming left V 0 bases short and J 4 bases short, with 10 bases between. The CDR3 DNA sequence: TGTGCCAGCAGTTACTCGAAGCTCCGTTACGAGCAGTACTTC. It specifies CASSYSKLRYEQYF.

The rearrangement uses TRBV6-5 and TRBJ1-4; D gene ambiguous. Germline lookup yields CDR1 MNHEY and CDR2 SVGAGI. Deletions cut 6 bases from V and 4 bases from J, with 12 bases between. The CDR3 totals 14 residues. The CDR3: CASRKTGNNEKLFF. DNA for the CDR3: TGTGCCAGCAGGAAGACGGGGAATAATGAAAAACTGTTTTTT.